This T cell receptor beta chain was captured by sequencing in a study of blood T cell repertoires in COVID-19. About the research overall: PBMCs, B-cell-depleted T cells, or T cells were the source of the cDNA or gDNA that made up the material.

After removal of 3 bases from V and 4 bases from J, the junction contained 4 bases not matched to a gene. Germline values: CDR1 KGHSH, CDR2 LQKENI. The CDR3 is made up of 15 amino acids. Assignment of participants to cohorts was predicated upon participant-reported clinical history. Sequenced by immunoSEQ multiplex PCR; TCRdb stores in-frame clones only, minus some. The profile shows hundreds of thousands of clones, 87% of them singletons. The specimen was PBMCs or T cells enriched from blood (not recorded which). The V call is TRBV18, the J call TRBJ2-7; TRBD2 matches 12 bases. This receptor was taken from a man aged 35 to 55 in a cohort exposed to, infected with or recovered from COVID-19 (not recorded which). The CDR3 DNA sequence: TGTGCCAGCTCACCGAACACTAGCGGGAGGTACGAGCAGTACTTC. It translates to CASSPNTSGRYEQYF.